This TCR beta chain came from a study of blood T cell repertoires in COVID-19. CDR1 and CDR2 from the germline V gene are LNHDA and SQIVND (reference sequence). With 5 bases clipped from V and 0 bases from J, the junction kept 1 base outside the gene matches. CDR3 length equals 13 residues. Only in-frame clones appear in the TCRdb table, and some are missing; sequencing was by immunoSEQ multiplex PCR. Of 85,000 to 100,000 clones in the sample, 60% to 85% were seen once. The V gene is TRBV19, the J gene TRBJ2-7; 7 positions agree with TRBD1. The sequenced sample consisted of peripheral blood. This receptor was identified in a man aged 50 or older who had recovered from COVID-19. This CDR3 reads CASSRDSSYEQYF. DNA of the CDR3: TGTGCCAGTAGTCGGGACAGCTCCTACGAGCAGTACTTC.